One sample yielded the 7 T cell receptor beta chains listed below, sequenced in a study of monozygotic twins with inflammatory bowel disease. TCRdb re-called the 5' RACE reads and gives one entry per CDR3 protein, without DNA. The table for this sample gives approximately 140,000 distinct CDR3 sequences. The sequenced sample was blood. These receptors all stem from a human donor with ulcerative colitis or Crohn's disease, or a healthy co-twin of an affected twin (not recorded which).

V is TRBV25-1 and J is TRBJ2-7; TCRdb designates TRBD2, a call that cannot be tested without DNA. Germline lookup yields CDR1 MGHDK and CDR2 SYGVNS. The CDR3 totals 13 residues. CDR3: CASGRGHPYEQYF.

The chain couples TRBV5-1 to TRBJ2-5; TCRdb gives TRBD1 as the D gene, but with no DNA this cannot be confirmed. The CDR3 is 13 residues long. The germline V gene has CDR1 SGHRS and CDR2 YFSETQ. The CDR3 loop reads CASSPGPGETQYF.

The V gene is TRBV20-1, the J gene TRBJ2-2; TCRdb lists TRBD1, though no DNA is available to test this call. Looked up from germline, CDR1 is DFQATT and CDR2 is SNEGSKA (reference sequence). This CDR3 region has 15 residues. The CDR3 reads CSALAPGQLTGELFF.

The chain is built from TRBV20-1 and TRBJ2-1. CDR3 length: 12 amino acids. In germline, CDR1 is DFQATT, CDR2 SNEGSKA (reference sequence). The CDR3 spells CSTRALYNEQFF.

CDR3 protein: CASSLTGEAFF. The gene calls are TRBV5-1 and TRBJ1-1; with no DNA, the TCRdb D assignment of TRBD1 cannot be verified. Germline V gene data show CDR1 as SGHRS and CDR2 as YFSETQ. The CDR3 sequence is 11 residues long. Based on the CDR3 plus reference TRBV5-1 and TRBJ1-1, the full variable domain is KAGVTQTPRYLIKTRGQQVTLSCSPISGHRSVSWYQQTPGQGLQFLFEYFSETQRNKGNFPGRFSGRQFSNSRSEMNVSTLELGDSALYLCASSLTGEAFFGQGTRLTVV.

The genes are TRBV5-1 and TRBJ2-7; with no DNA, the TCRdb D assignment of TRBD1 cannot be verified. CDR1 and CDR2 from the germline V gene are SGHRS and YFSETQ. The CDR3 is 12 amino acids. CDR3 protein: CASSYPGNEQYF. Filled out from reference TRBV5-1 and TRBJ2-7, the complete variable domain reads KAGVTQTPRYLIKTRGQQVTLSCSPISGHRSVSWYQQTPGQGLQFLFEYFSETQRNKGNFPGRFSGRQFSNSRSEMNVSTLELGDSALYLCASSYPGNEQYFGPGTRLTVT.

This chain's CDR3 is CASRFSDRDGVEAFF. The genes are TRBV12-2 and TRBJ1-1; TCRdb selects TRBD1, and the lack of DNA leaves this call unchecked. TRBV12-2 is recorded as a pseudogene. This CDR3 comprises 15 residues.